What follows are 8 T cell receptor beta chains derived from one specimen sequenced in a study of monozygotic twins with inflammatory bowel disease. TCRdb re-analyzed the 5' RACE reads; it lists each CDR3 protein once, without DNA. This sample's table has some 400,000 distinct CDR3 sequences. Sequences were obtained from blood. These receptor sequences come from a human donor with ulcerative colitis or Crohn's disease, or a healthy co-twin of an affected twin (not recorded which).

The V call is TRBV20-1, the J call TRBJ1-6; the TRBD1 assignment by TCRdb is unverifiable without DNA. Germline lookup yields CDR1 DFQATT and CDR2 SNEGSKA (reference sequence). The CDR3 runs 14 residues. CDR3 in amino acids: CSARTRGSDSPLHF.

This chain links TRBV5-1 with TRBJ1-2. The CDR3 contains 15 residues. CDR1 is SGHRS, CDR2 YFSETQ, per germline. The CDR3 sequence is CASSQELGVLNGYTF.

This chain joins TRBV5-1 and TRBJ2-3; TCRdb designates TRBD1, a call that cannot be tested without DNA. CDR3 size: 14 residues. CDR1 is SGHRS, CDR2 YFSETQ, per germline. CDR3 sequence reads: CASSSQGIMDTQYF.

The chain has TRBV5-1 and TRBJ1-1; the D gene TCRdb calls, TRBD1, cannot be checked with no DNA. This CDR3 is 15 amino acids long. From germline, CDR1 is SGHRS and CDR2 YFSETQ. CDR3 loop: CASRETGLLGTEAFF.

The chain recombines TRBV13 with TRBJ2-1; TCRdb picks TRBD2, but there is no DNA to check that call. The germline CDR1 and CDR2 sequences are PRHDT and FYEKMQ (reference sequence). The CDR3 is made up of 15 amino acids. CDR3 amino acids: CASRERAGSYNEQFF.

This chain joins TRBV6-5 and TRBJ2-1; TCRdb's D gene call, TRBD1, goes unchecked for lack of DNA. Germline V gene sequence: CDR1 MNHEY, CDR2 SVGAGI. CDR3 length equals 16 residues. The CDR3 spells CASSLRPGQGNNEQFF.

The chain combines TRBV7-2 with TRBJ1-2; TCRdb picks TRBD1, but there is no DNA to check that call. Germline lookup yields CDR1 SGHTA and CDR2 FQGNSA. The CDR3 loop spans 15 amino acids. The CDR3: CASSLVPGDIWGYTF.

V gene TRBV3-1 combines with J gene TRBJ2-7; TCRdb outputs TRBD1, but without DNA this stays unchecked. The CDR3 runs 16 residues. Germline assignment: CDR1 LGHDT and CDR2 YNNKEL (reference sequence). CDR3 in amino acids: CASSFTPAGFTYEQYF.